A single sample gave rise to the 16 T cell receptor beta chains below, sequenced in a study of cytomegalovirus exposure and HLA in healthy donors. PCR amplification relied on 60 Vbeta primers (plus 13 Jbeta primers). Profiled with immunoSEQ multiplex PCR; TCRdb holds only in-frame clones, not every one. The table has about 100,000 clones, more than 75% seen once. The specimen sequenced was PBMCs. These receptors all stem from a woman in her forties or fifties in good health and CMV-seropositive.

This chain connects TRBV6-5 to TRBJ1-2, with TRBD1 as a possible D gene (5 bases). Trimming stripped 6 bases from V and 0 bases from J, with 11 bases between. Per the germline V gene, CDR1 is MNHEY and CDR2 is SVGAGI. The CDR3 covers 14 residues. CDR3 DNA sequence: TGTGCCAGCAGCTCCGGGGGAGCTAACTATGGCTACACCTTC. Translating it yields CASSSGGANYGYTF.

This chain uses TRBV6-6 with TRBJ1-5, with 8 bases identical to TRBD1. Germline V CDR1 and CDR2: MNHNY, SVGAGI (reference sequence). J was trimmed by 1 base and V by 5 bases; bases with no gene match: 4. The CDR3 spans 15 residues. The CDR3 DNA reads as TGTGCCAGCAGTCGGGACAGGCGCAGCAATCAGCCCCAGCATTTT. Amino acids: CASSRDRRSNQPQHF.

V and J are TRBV9 and TRBJ2-1; 7 positions match TRBD2. V shed 3 bases, J shed 9 bases, and the junction held 12 bases outside the gene matches. The CDR3 has 15 amino acids. Germline V gene sequence: CDR1 SGDLS, CDR2 YYNGEE. The CDR3 spells CASSGGLVSWAEQFF. The CDR3 DNA reads as TGTGCCAGCAGCGGAGGACTAGTTTCCTGGGCTGAGCAGTTCTTC.

V and J are TRBV5-6 and TRBJ2-2; weak D call: TRBD2 (5 bases). Trimming left V 4 bases short and J 1 base short, with 11 bases between. CDR1 is SGHDT and CDR2 is YYEEEE in the germline V gene. The CDR3 totals 15 residues. The chain's CDR3 is CASSPTRGNTGELFF. As DNA, the CDR3 is TGTGCCAGCAGCCCAACTAGAGGGAACACCGGGGAGCTGTTTTTT.

This chain uses TRBV7-3 with TRBJ1-2, with D tentatively TRBD1 (6 bases). In germline, CDR1 is SGHTA, CDR2 FQGTGA. V dropped 1 base and J dropped 4 bases, with 10 bases sitting between them. The length of the CDR3 is 14 residues. The CDR3 sequence: CASSLNGGAYGYTF. As DNA, the CDR3 is TGTGCCAGCAGCTTAAATGGGGGGGCCTATGGCTACACCTTC.

The chain recombines TRBV30 with TRBJ2-7; 15 bases fit TRBD2. V was pared by 2 bases and J by 6 bases, with 2 bases of the junction left unmatched. The CDR3 spans 14 residues. The V gene's germline CDR1 is GTSNPN and CDR2 SVGIG (reference sequence). The CDR3 here is CAWSRTSGRVEQYF. The CDR3 bases are TGTGCCTGGAGTAGGACTAGCGGGAGGGTCGAGCAGTACTTC.

This chain links TRBV5-5 with TRBJ1-2; possible D gene TRBD1, 5 bases. Germline values: CDR1 SGHKS, CDR2 YYEKEE (reference sequence). The V end lost 2 bases, the J end lost 6 bases, and 14 bases lay between the germline ends. The CDR3 extends over 14 amino acids. The CDR3 reads CASSLAGPTDGYTF. As DNA, the CDR3 is TGTGCCAGCAGCTTAGCGGGGCCTACAGATGGCTACACCTTC.

This clone was seen only a few times. V usage is TRBV5-6 and J usage is TRBJ2-5; 12 bases match TRBD2. The CDR3 consists of 17 residues. V was pared by 1 base and J by 2 bases, with 6 bases of the junction left unmatched. Germline values: CDR1 SGHDT, CDR2 YYEEEE. As DNA, the CDR3 is TGTGCCAGCAGCTTGTGGCTAGCGGGGGGGATTCAAGAGACCCAGTACTTC. Translation: CASSLWLAGGIQETQYF. The full variable domain, its missing parts supplied by reference TRBV5-6 and TRBJ2-5, is DAGVTQSPTHLIKTRGQQVTLRCSPKSGHDTVSWYQQALGQGPQFIFQYYEEEERQRGNFPDRFSGHQFPNYSSELNVNALLLGDSALYLCASSLWLAGGIQETQYFGPGTRLLVL.

CDR3 protein: CASSSEGQGRADTQYF. In nucleotides, the CDR3 is TGTGCCAGCAGCTCAGAGGGACAGGGGCGGGCAGATACGCAGTATTTT. The rearrangement joins TRBV11-3 to TRBJ2-3, with 10 bases fitting TRBD1. CDR1 and CDR2 from the germline V gene are SGHNT and YENEEA. V lost 4 bases to trimming and J lost 4 bases; unmatched junction nucleotides: 8. The CDR3 is made up of 16 amino acids.

This clone showed up just a few times. The rearrangement uses TRBV19 and TRBJ1-2; D remains ambiguous. In germline, CDR1 is LNHDA, CDR2 SQIVND (reference sequence). The V and J ends lost 7 bases and 5 bases respectively, with 14 bases between them. CDR3 length equals 13 residues. CDR3 sequence reads: CASTLGSVYGYTF. The CDR3 coding sequence is TGTGCCAGTACCTTAGGGAGTGTATATGGCTACACCTTC.

This clone was seen only a few times. The rearrangement joins TRBV2 to TRBJ2-2; D perhaps matches TRBD1 (5 bases). This CDR3 has 14 amino acids. Germline V CDR1 and CDR2: SNHLY, FYNNEI. Trimming pared 6 bases from V and 4 bases from J, leaving 12 bases between. CDR3 sequence: CASRDTQLTGELFF. The CDR3 coding sequence is TGTGCCAGCAGGGACACTCAGCTCACCGGGGAGCTGTTTTTT. The full variable domain, its missing parts supplied by reference TRBV2 and TRBJ2-2, is EPEVTQTPSHQVTQMGQEVILRCVPISNHLYFYWYRQILGQKVEFLVSFYNNEISEKSEIFDDQFSVERPDGSNFTLKIRSTKLEDSAMYFCASRDTQLTGELFFGEGSRLTVL.

V usage is TRBV30 and J usage is TRBJ2-2; 9 positions agree with TRBD2. Germline CDR1 GTSNPN, CDR2 SVGIG (reference sequence). The CDR3 is 19 residues long. Trimming at V came to 0 bases and at J to 0 bases, leaving 11 bases not matched to a gene. CDR3 nucleotide sequence: TGTGCCTGGAGTGTACTTATTAGGCTAGCGGGGTCGAACACCGGGGAGCTGTTTTTT. Amino acids: CAWSVLIRLAGSNTGELFF.

The genes are TRBV11-2 and TRBJ1-3, with 7 positions matching TRBD1. This CDR3 has 16 amino acids. Germline CDR1 is SGHAT and CDR2 is FQNNGV. J lost 5 bases, V lost 4 bases, and 11 bases had no gene match. Here the CDR3 reads CASSSLRGQTRNTIYF. For the CDR3, the DNA is TGTGCCAGCAGCTCGCTCCGGGGACAGACGAGAAACACCATATATTTT.

V and J are TRBV29-1 and TRBJ1-1; TRBD1 matches 7 bases. The trim removed 7 bases at V and 2 bases at J, leaving 7 bases unmatched. CDR1 SQVTM and CDR2 ANQGSEA come from the germline V gene. The CDR3 is 13 residues long. CDR3: CSGVGQANTEAFF. CDR3 in DNA: TGCAGCGGGGTCGGACAGGCAAACACTGAAGCTTTCTTT.

The chain joins TRBV4-1 to TRBJ2-7, with 12 bases lining up with TRBD2. CDR1 is MGHRA, CDR2 YSYEKL, per germline. The CDR3 has 16 amino acids. With 3 bases clipped from V and 5 bases from J, the junction kept 8 bases outside the gene matches. In nucleotides, the CDR3 is TGCGCCAGCAGCCAGCAGCTAGCGGGAGGGCGTAACGAGCAGTACTTC. Its protein product is CASSQQLAGGRNEQYF.

In this sample, this clone turned up once. The chain couples TRBV6-1 to TRBJ2-7, with 7 nucleotides matching TRBD1. CDR3 length: 14 amino acids. V lost 6 bases, J lost 3 bases, and 8 bases stayed unmatched. The germline V gene encodes CDR1 MNHNS and CDR2 SASEGT. CDR3 coding DNA: TGTGCCAGCAGCCGGACAGGAATTCTCTACGAGCAGTACTTC. The encoded protein is CASSRTGILYEQYF.